These 23 T cell receptor beta chains were all obtained from the same sample, sequenced in a study of blood T cells in healthy people across ages. Combining a sample-barcoded 5' primer with a J-beta primer mix, a second PCR ran for about 7 to 11 cycles. TCRdb processed the 5' RACE reads anew with MiXCR; each CDR3 protein has one entry. The sample has 800,000 to 1,300,000 distinct CDR3 sequences; 20% to 25% are singletons. In addition, the sample was reused for a study of T cells of mothers and their children.

The sample was blood. The receptors originated from a girl aged 2-10 years in good health.

The chain combines TRBV7-2 with TRBJ1-3; D gene uncertain. The CDR3 is 15 amino acids. From germline, CDR1 is SGHTA and CDR2 FQGNSA. V was trimmed by 5 bases and J by 0 bases, leaving 11 bases between them. The CDR3: CASSPSMSSGNTIYF. The CDR3 nucleotides read TGTGCCAGCAGCCCCTCCATGAGCTCTGGAAACACCATATATTTT.

The V and J genes are TRBV12-3 or TRBV12-4 and TRBJ2-1, with D perhaps matching TRBD2 (5 bases). CDR3 length equals 14 residues. Trimming left V 2 bases short and J 3 bases short, with 8 bases between. CDR3 bases: TGTGCCAGCAGTTTAAGGACTGACTACAATGAGCAGTTCTTC. Translating it yields CASSLRTDYNEQFF.

This clonotype has more than one count but fewer than ten. V and J are TRBV5-5 and TRBJ1-6; D is ambiguous. V lost 0 bases and J 10 bases, leaving 11 bases between the germline ends. CDR3 length: 14 amino acids. The germline V gene encodes CDR1 SGHKS and CDR2 YYEKEE (reference sequence). CDR3 sequence reads: CASSLGGVGSPLHF. The DNA of the CDR3 is TGTGCCAGCAGCTTGGGGGGAGTCGGGTCACCCCTCCACTTT. Drawing the rest from reference TRBV5-5 and TRBJ1-6, the complete variable domain is DAGVTQSPTHLIKTRGQQVTLRCSPISGHKSVSWYQQVLGQGPQFIFQYYEKEERGRGNFPDRFSARQFPNYSSELNVNALLLGDSALYLCASSLGGVGSPLHFGNGTRLTVT.

This clonotype was found many times. This rearrangement joins TRBV5-1 to TRBJ1-2; D might be TRBD1 (5 bases). Germline V lookup: CDR1 SGHRS, CDR2 YFSETQ. The CDR3 loop spans 15 amino acids. V was cut by 0 bases and J by 5 bases, with 14 bases left in between. In nucleotides, the CDR3 is TGCGCCAGCAGCTTGGCCGGCGGGGGTGGATATGGCTACACCTTC. The encoded protein is CASSLAGGGGYGYTF.

The chain uses TRBV20-1 and TRBJ2-7; D unclear. Deletions cut 4 bases from V and 0 bases from J, with 13 bases between. The CDR3 extends over 14 amino acids. CDR1 is DFQATT and CDR2 is SNEGSKA in the germline V gene (reference sequence). CDR3 loop: CSATGQVSSYEQYF. CDR3 bases: TGCAGTGCTACTGGCCAAGTTAGCTCCTACGAGCAGTACTTC.

The rearrangement joins TRBV24-1 to TRBJ2-1; either TRBD1 or TRBD2 may fit D (5 bases each). With 10 bases removed from V and 3 bases from J, the gap between germline ends came to 15 bases. Germline assignment: CDR1 KGHDR and CDR2 SFDVKD. The CDR3 runs 14 residues. The CDR3 loop is CATGIRGVYNEQFF. CDR3 DNA sequence: TGTGCCACTGGCATTCGGGGCGTCTACAATGAGCAGTTCTTC.

This clonotype was observed a handful of times. The V and J genes are TRBV6-2 or TRBV6-3 and TRBJ2-3; TRBD2 aligns across 8 bases. Trimming cost V 3 bases and J 2 bases; bases outside gene matches: 7. Germline V gene lookup returns CDR1 MNHEY and CDR2 SVGEGT. This CDR3 contains 16 residues. The CDR3 is CASSYGTGGNTDTQYF. Written as DNA, the CDR3 is TGTGCCAGCAGTTATGGTACGGGGGGGAACACAGATACGCAGTATTTT.

The chain uses TRBV6-2 or TRBV6-3 and TRBJ2-2, with a tentative D call TRBD2 (6 bases). The V and J ends lost 5 bases and 3 bases respectively, with 19 bases between them. The CDR3 runs to 17 residues. Germline CDR1 is MNHEY and CDR2 is SVGEGT. For the CDR3, the DNA is TGTGCCAGCAGTAAGACACTCCGACTAGTTGACACCGGGGAGCTGTTTTTT. Amino acid sequence: CASSKTLRLVDTGELFF.

The gene calls are TRBV7-2 and TRBJ2-1; no definite D call. The CDR3 spans 15 residues. Trimming pared 4 bases from V and 10 bases from J, leaving 20 bases between. The germline CDR1 and CDR2 sequences are SGHTA and FQGNSA. CDR3 nucleotides: TGTGCCAGCAGCTCCCACGGGCTCTCCGGTGGGGAGCAGTTCTTC. Translation gives CASSSHGLSGGEQFF.

This clonotype has a count of ten or more. CDR3 bases: TGTGCCAGCAGCCAAGATTTACCGGGACAGGGGGCGAAGGACGAGCAGTACTTC. This codes for CASSQDLPGQGAKDEQYF. The chain recombines TRBV3-1 with TRBJ2-7; 12 nucleotides agree with TRBD1. The V gene end was trimmed by 0 bases and the J gene end by 5 bases; junction bases not matched to a gene: 11. Germline V gene sequence: CDR1 LGHDT, CDR2 YNNKEL (reference sequence). The CDR3 consists of 18 residues.

In this sample, this clonotype turned up a few times. The rearrangement joins TRBV24-1 to TRBJ1-1, with D uncertain. CDR3 length: 11 amino acids. V shed 7 bases and J shed 6 bases, with 8 bases lying between them. Germline-derived CDR1 and CDR2 are KGHDR and SFDVKD. CDR3 protein: CATRFGSEAFF. CDR3 sequence (DNA): TGTGCCACCAGGTTTGGGTCTGAAGCTTTCTTT.

This clonotype was counted between two and nine times. This chain joins TRBV7-3 and TRBJ2-1; unclear D gene. The CDR3 consists of 16 residues. Germline V gives CDR1 SGHTA, CDR2 FQGTGA. Trimming cost V 5 bases and J 1 base, with 15 bases left between them. Written as DNA, the CDR3 is TGTGCCAGCAGCCGACTCCCCGATGTATCCTACAATGAGCAGTTCTTC. Translated: CASSRLPDVSYNEQFF.

This clonotype appeared a few times. The chain combines TRBV10-3 with TRBJ2-1; a weak D match, TRBD2 (5 bases). The closer fit of TRBJ2-7 to the DNA end suggests the J call may be wrong. This CDR3 has 14 amino acids. The germline V gene encodes CDR1 ENHRY and CDR2 SYGVKD. CDR3 sequence reads: CAISGSVSSYEQYF. The CDR3 DNA reads TGTGCCATCAGTGGTAGCGTGAGTTCTTACGAGCAGTACTTC.

The rearrangement joins TRBV3-1 to TRBJ1-2, with D perhaps matching TRBD1 (5 bases). CDR3 size: 12 residues. In germline, CDR1 is LGHDT, CDR2 YNNKEL (reference sequence). The ends were cut back, 3 bases at V and 8 bases at J, with 10 bases in the middle. CDR3 DNA: TGTGCCAGCAGCCAGGGGGAGTGGGGCTACACCTTC. Its translation is CASSQGEWGYTF.

This clonotype came up a few times. The chain links TRBV11-1 to TRBJ1-2; perhaps TRBD1 as D (6 bases). V lost 5 bases and J 4 bases, leaving 20 bases between the germline ends. CDR3 size: 16 residues. The germline V gene encodes CDR1 SGHAT and CDR2 FQDESV (reference sequence). CDR3 loop: CASSRTEGQRGYGYTF. CDR3 coding DNA: TGTGCCAGCAGCCGCACCGAAGGACAGAGAGGCTATGGCTACACCTTC.

This clonotype showed up just a few times. The chain carries TRBV28 and TRBJ1-2, with unresolved D. The ends were cut back, 4 bases at V and 8 bases at J, with 11 bases in the middle. Germline lookup yields CDR1 MDHEN and CDR2 SYDVKM. This CDR3 region has 12 residues. The CDR3 DNA sequence: TGTGCCAGCAGTTACCTAGCCTACGGCTACACCTTC. This gives the protein CASSYLAYGYTF.

This clonotype has just a few counts. This chain joins TRBV7-2 and TRBJ2-5; D is perhaps TRBD1 (6 bases). The end of the DNA fits TRBJ2-1 better, so the J call may be wrong. From germline, CDR1 is SGHTA and CDR2 FQGNSA. The CDR3 has 15 amino acids. The CDR3 sequence: CASSSSGQIYNEQFF. DNA for the CDR3: TGTGCCAGCAGCTCTTCGGGACAAATATACAATGAGCAGTTCTTC.

The genes are TRBV29-1 and TRBJ1-1, with D perhaps TRBD1 (5 bases). Trimming removed 5 bases from V and 3 bases from J, with 16 bases in between. From germline, CDR1 is SQVTM and CDR2 ANQGSEA. The length of the CDR3 is 14 residues. The CDR3 sequence is CSVNKQAFDTEAFF. The CDR3 DNA is TGCAGCGTTAATAAACAGGCCTTCGACACTGAAGCTTTCTTT.

This clonotype was seen a few times. The gene calls are TRBV29-1 and TRBJ1-2; no reliable D call. V was pared by 2 bases and J by 0 bases, with 10 bases between. Per the germline V gene, CDR1 is SQVTM and CDR2 is ANQGSEA. The CDR3 sequence is 14 residues long. The CDR3 reads CSVEPTASNYGYTF. For the CDR3, the DNA is TGCAGCGTTGAACCGACTGCCTCTAACTATGGCTACACCTTC. Filled out from reference TRBV29-1 and TRBJ1-2, the complete variable domain reads SAVISQKPSRDICQRGTSLTIQCQVDSQVTMMFWYRQQPGQSLTLIATANQGSEATYESGFVIDKFPISRPNLTFSTLTVSNMSPEDSSIYLCSVEPTASNYGYTFGSGTRLTVV.

J is TRBJ1-5 and V is TRBV3-1, with a weak D call TRBD1 (6 bases). The CDR3 contains 17 residues. Germline V gene sequence: CDR1 LGHDT, CDR2 YNNKEL (reference sequence). V was cut by 3 bases and J by 1 base, with 16 bases left in between. The CDR3 sequence is CASSQSPLGASNQPQHF. The CDR3 DNA reads TGTGCCAGCAGCCAGTCCCCACTGGGGGCGAGCAATCAGCCCCAGCATTTT.

This clonotype turned up a few times. The chain uses TRBV19 and TRBJ2-3; TRBD2 is a possible D gene (6 bases). CDR1 and CDR2 from the germline V gene are LNHDA and SQIVND (reference sequence). The CDR3 is 14 amino acids. V dropped 10 bases and J dropped 2 bases, with 16 bases sitting between them. The CDR3 loop is CATSSDLYTDTQYF. CDR3 bases: TGTGCCACCTCTAGCGATTTGTACACAGATACGCAGTATTTT.

This rearrangement joins TRBV12-3 or TRBV12-4 to TRBJ1-2; 10 bases line up with TRBD1. This CDR3 has 16 amino acids. Trimming removed 5 bases from V and 3 bases from J; junction bases left unmatched: 9. CDR3 sequence: CASSPRDRGRDYGYTF. CDR3 coding DNA: TGTGCCAGCAGTCCGCGGGACAGGGGTCGCGACTATGGCTACACCTTC.

The chain couples TRBV28 to TRBJ2-5; TRBD2 aligns across 14 bases. Germline V gene lookup returns CDR1 MDHEN and CDR2 SYDVKM. The CDR3 loop spans 16 amino acids. V was pared by 7 bases and J by 5 bases, with 9 bases of the junction left unmatched. The CDR3 DNA sequence: TGTGCCAGCATCGGACTAGCGGGAGGAATATGGGAGACCCAGTACTTC. It is translated as CASIGLAGGIWETQYF.